The entry below describes one TCR beta chain. This sample was included in a study of blood T cell repertoires in COVID-19. At the level of the study: Acute and convalescent COVID-19 specimens originated in the United States, Italy and Spain. Sources were T cells, B-cell-depleted T cells, or PBMCs; the material itself was cDNA or gDNA.

The CDR3 covers 14 residues. Per germline, CDR1 MNHEY and CDR2 SMNVEV (reference sequence). Trimming pared 3 bases from V and 5 bases from J, leaving 13 bases between. Original data processing: Using reference gene primer amplification, nucleated cell counts were estimated. Measured with immunoSEQ multiplex PCR; TCRdb has only the in-frame clones, and not every one. Clonal size and the V and J genes are those of that table, whereas D and trimming came from the DNA. This table holds under 55,000 clones, around 85% found once. The sequencing sample was made of peripheral blood. The receptor was isolated from a woman older than 75 with acute or convalescent COVID-19. The chain carries TRBV27 and TRBJ1-1; weak D call: TRBD1 (5 bases). The CDR3, as DNA: TGTGCCAGCAGTTTTGGACACCGGGCGACTGAAGCTTTCTTT. This translates into CASSFGHRATEAFF.